This T cell receptor (beta chain) was sequenced for a study of OX40 agonist ivuxolimab in advanced cancers. The CDR3 is 14 amino acids. V was clipped by 2 bases and J by 2 bases, with 8 bases between them. Germline loops: CDR1 KGHSH, CDR2 LQKENI. Here immunoSEQ multiplex PCR was the method, and the copy in TCRdb shows in-frame clones only, minus some. The profile shows nearly 55,000 clones, more than 85% of them singletons. This sequence joins TRBV18 and TRBJ2-3, with D possibly TRBD2 on 5 matching bases. This sample comprised CD4+ or CD8+ T cells sorted from blood, obtained in a trial of the OX40 agonist ivuxolimab. This receptor was identified in an adult with an advanced solid tumor such as melanoma, head and neck, liver or kidney cancer. The CDR3, as DNA: TGTGCCAGCTCACCAGGAGGATACACAGATACGCAGTATTTT. Protein product: CASSPGGYTDTQYF. The full variable domain, in which reference TRBV18 and TRBJ2-3 provide the parts outside the CDR3, is NAGVMQNPRHLVRRRGQEARLRCSPMKGHSHVYWYRQLPEEGLKFMVYLQKENIIDESGMPKERFSAEFPKEGPSILRIQQVVRGDSAAYFCASSPGGYTDTQYFGPGTRLTVL.